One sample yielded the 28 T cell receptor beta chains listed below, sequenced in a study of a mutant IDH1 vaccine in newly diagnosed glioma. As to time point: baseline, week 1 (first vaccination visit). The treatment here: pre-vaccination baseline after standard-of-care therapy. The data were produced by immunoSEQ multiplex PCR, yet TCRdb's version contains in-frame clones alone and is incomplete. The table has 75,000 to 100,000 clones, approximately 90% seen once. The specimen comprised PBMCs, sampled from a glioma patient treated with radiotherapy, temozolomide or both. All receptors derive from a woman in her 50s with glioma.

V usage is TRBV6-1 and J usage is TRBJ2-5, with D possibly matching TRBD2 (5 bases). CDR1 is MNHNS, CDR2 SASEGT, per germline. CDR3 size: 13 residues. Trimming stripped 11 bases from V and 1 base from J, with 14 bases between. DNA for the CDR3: TGTGCCGGTTCCCGGGAACGCCAAGAGACCCAGTACTTC. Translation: CAGSRERQETQYF.

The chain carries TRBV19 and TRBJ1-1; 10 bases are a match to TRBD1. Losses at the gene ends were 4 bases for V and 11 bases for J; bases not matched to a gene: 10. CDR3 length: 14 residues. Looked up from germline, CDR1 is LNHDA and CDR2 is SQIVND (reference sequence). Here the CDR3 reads CASSTRDRGFDAFF. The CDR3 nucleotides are TGTGCCAGTAGTACCCGGGACAGGGGTTTTGATGCTTTCTTT.

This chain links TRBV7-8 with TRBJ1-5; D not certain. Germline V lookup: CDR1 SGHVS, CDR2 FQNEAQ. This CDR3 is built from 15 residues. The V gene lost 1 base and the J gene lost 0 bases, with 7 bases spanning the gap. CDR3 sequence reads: CASSLDGYSNQPQHF. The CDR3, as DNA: TGTGCCAGCAGCTTAGACGGGTATAGCAATCAGCCCCAGCATTTT. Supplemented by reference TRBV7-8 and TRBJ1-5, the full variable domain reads GAGVSQSPRYKVAKRGQDVALRCDPISGHVSLFWYQQALGQGPEFLTYFQNEAQLDKSGLPSDRFFAERPEGSVSTLKIQRTQQEDSAVYLCASSLDGYSNQPQHFGDGTRLSIL.

The CDR3 protein is CASSLSRLAGSQGTDTQYF. CDR3 sequence (DNA): TGTGCCAGCAGCTTATCAAGGCTAGCGGGTTCCCAGGGCACAGATACGCAGTATTTT. This chain joins TRBV7-2 and TRBJ2-3; 8 nucleotides match TRBD2. CDR1 SGHTA and CDR2 FQGNSA come from the germline V gene. The CDR3 is 19 amino acids. V lost 2 bases, J lost 1 base, and 14 bases stayed unmatched.

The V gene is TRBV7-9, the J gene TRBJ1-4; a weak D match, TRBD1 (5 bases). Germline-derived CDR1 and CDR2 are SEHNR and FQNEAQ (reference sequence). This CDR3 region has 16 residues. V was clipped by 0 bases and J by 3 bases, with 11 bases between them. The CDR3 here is CASSLAGRASNEKLFF. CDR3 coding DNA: TGTGCCAGCAGCTTAGCGGGCAGGGCGTCTAATGAAAAACTGTTTTTT. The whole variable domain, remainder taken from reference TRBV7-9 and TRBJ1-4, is DTGVSQNPRHKITKRGQNVTFRCDPISEHNRLYWYRQTLGQGPEFLTYFQNEAQLEKSRLLSDRFSAERPKGSFSTLEIQRTEQGDSAMYLCASSLAGRASNEKLFFGSGTQLSVL.

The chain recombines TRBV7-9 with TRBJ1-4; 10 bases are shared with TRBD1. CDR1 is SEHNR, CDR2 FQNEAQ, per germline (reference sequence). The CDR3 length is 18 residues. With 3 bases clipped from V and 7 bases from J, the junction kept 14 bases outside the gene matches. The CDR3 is CASSFPGQGSTGGEKLFF. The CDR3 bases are TGTGCCAGCAGCTTCCCGGGACAGGGGAGTACGGGGGGTGAAAAACTGTTTTTT.

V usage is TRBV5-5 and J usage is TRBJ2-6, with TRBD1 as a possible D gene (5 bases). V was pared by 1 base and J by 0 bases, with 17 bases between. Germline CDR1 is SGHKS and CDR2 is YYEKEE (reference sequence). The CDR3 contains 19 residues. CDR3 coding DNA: TGTGCCAGCAGCTTGAGGCAGGGAAGCGCCCCCTCTGGGGCCAACGTCCTGACTTTC. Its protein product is CASSLRQGSAPSGANVLTF. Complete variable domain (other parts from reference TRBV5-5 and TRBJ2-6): DAGVTQSPTHLIKTRGQQVTLRCSPISGHKSVSWYQQVLGQGPQFIFQYYEKEERGRGNFPDRFSARQFPNYSSELNVNALLLGDSALYLCASSLRQGSAPSGANVLTFGAGSRLTVL.

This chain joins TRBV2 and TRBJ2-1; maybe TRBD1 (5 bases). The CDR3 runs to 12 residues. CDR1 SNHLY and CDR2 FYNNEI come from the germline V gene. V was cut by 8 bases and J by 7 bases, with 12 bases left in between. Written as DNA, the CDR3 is TGTGCCAGCCACAGGTTGAAGAATGAGCAGTTCTTC. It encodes CASHRLKNEQFF. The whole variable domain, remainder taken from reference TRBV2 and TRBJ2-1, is EPEVTQTPSHQVTQMGQEVILRCVPISNHLYFYWYRQILGQKVEFLVSFYNNEISEKSEIFDDQFSVERPDGSNFTLKIRSTKLEDSAMYFCASHRLKNEQFFGPGTRLTVL.

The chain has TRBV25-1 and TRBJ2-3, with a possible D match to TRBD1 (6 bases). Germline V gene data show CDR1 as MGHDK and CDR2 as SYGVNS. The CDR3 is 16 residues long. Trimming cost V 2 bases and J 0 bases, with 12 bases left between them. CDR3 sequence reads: CASSEGWTVSTDTQYF. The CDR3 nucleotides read TGTGCCAGCAGTGAAGGTTGGACAGTGAGCACAGATACGCAGTATTTT.

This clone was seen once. CDR3 nucleotide sequence: TGTGCCAGCAGTTACAGAGGGGACACTGAAGCTTTCTTT. This sequence encodes CASSYRGDTEAFF. V and J are TRBV6-5 and TRBJ1-1, with D possibly matching TRBD1 (5 bases). CDR1 MNHEY and CDR2 SVGAGI come from the germline V gene. Trimming pared 2 bases from V and 3 bases from J, leaving 7 bases between. The CDR3 has 13 amino acids.

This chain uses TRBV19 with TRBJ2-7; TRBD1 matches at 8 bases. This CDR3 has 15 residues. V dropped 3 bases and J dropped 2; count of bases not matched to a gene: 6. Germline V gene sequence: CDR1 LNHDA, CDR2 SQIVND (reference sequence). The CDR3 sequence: CASSISQGATYEQYF. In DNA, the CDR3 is TGTGCCAGTAGTATTAGCCAGGGGGCTACCTACGAGCAGTACTTC.

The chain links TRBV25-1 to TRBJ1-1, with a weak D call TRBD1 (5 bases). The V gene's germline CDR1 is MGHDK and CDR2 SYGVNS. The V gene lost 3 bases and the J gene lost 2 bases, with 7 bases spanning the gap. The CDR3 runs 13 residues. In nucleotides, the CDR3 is TGTGCCAGCAGTGAGCAGGGAAACACTGAAGCTTTCTTT. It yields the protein CASSEQGNTEAFF.

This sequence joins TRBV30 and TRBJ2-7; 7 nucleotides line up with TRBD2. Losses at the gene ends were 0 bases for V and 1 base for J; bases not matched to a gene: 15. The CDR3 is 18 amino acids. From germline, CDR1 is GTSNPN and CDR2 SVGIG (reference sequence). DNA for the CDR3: TGTGCCTGGAGTGTGGTAGGGAGGGCCATAAAGTCGTCCTACGAGCAGTACTTC. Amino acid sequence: CAWSVVGRAIKSSYEQYF.

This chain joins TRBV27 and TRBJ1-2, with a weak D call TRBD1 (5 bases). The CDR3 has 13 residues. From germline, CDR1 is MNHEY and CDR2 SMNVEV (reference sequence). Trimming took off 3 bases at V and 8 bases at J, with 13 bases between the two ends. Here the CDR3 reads CASSFGDGDGYTF. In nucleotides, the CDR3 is TGTGCCAGCAGTTTTGGGGATGGGGACGGCTACACCTTC.

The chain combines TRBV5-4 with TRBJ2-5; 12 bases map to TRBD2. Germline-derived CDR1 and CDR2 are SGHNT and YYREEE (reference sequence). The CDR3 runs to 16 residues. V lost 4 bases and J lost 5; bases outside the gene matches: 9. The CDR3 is CASSPKTSGSGETQYF. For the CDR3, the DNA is TGTGCCAGCAGCCCCAAGACTAGCGGGAGTGGGGAGACCCAGTACTTC.

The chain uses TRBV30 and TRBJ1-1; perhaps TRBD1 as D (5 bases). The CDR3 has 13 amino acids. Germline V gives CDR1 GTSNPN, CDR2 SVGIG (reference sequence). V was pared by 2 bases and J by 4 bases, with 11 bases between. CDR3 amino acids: CAWSSGVGTEAFF. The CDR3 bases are TGTGCCTGGAGTTCGGGGGTTGGCACTGAAGCTTTCTTT.

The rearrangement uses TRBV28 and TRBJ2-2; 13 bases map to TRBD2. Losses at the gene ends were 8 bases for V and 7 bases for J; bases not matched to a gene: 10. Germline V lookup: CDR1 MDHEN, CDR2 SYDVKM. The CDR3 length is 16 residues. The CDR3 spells CASGEGLAGELGELFF. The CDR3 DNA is TGTGCCAGCGGAGAAGGACTAGCGGGAGAGCTCGGGGAGCTGTTTTTT.

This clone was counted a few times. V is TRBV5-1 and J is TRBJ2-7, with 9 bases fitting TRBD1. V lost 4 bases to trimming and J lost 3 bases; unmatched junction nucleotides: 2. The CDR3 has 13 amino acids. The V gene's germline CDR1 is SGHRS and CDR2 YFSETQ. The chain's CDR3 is CASSTGQGYEQYF. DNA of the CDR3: TGCGCCAGCAGCACGGGACAGGGCTACGAGCAGTACTTC.

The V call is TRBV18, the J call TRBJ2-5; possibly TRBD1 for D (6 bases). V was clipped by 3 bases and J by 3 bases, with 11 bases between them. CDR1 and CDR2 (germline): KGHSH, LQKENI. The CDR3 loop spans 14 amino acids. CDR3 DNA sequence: TGTGCCAGCTCACCGGACAGTTGGGAAGAGACCCAGTACTTC. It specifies CASSPDSWEETQYF. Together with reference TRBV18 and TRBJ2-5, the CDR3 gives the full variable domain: NAGVMQNPRHLVRRRGQEARLRCSPMKGHSHVYWYRQLPEEGLKFMVYLQKENIIDESGMPKERFSAEFPKEGPSILRIQQVVRGDSAAYFCASSPDSWEETQYFGPGTRLLVL.

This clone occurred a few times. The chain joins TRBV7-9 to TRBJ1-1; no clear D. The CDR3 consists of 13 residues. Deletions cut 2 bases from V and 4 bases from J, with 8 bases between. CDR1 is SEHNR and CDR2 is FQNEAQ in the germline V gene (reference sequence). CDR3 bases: TGTGCCAGCAGCTTAACGGTTTTCACTGAAGCTTTCTTT. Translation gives CASSLTVFTEAFF.

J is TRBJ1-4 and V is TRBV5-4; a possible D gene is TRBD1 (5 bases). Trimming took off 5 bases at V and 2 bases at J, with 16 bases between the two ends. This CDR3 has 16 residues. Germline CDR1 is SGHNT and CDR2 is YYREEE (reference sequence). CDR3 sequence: CASRPSPTATNEKLFF. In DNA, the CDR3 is TGTGCCAGCAGACCCTCGCCGACAGCTACTAATGAAAAACTGTTTTTT.

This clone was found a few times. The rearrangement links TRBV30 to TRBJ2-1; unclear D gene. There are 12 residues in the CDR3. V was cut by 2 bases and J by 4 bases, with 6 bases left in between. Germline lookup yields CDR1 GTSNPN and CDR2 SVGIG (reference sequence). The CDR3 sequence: CAWSYLYNEQFF. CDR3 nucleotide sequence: TGTGCCTGGAGTTACTTATACAATGAGCAGTTCTTC.

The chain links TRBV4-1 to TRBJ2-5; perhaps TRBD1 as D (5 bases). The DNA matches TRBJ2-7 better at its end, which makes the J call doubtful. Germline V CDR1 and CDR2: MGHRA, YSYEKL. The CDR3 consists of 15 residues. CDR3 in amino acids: CASSQPYRKPYEQYF. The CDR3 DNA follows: TGCGCCAGCAGCCAACCGTACAGGAAGCCCTACGAGCAGTACTTC.

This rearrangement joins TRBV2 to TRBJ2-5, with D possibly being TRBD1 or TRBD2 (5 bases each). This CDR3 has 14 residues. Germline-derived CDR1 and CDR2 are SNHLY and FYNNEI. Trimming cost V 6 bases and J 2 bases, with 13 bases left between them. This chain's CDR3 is CASRVRDGQETQYF. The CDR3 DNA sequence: TGTGCCAGCAGGGTCCGGGACGGACAAGAGACCCAGTACTTC.

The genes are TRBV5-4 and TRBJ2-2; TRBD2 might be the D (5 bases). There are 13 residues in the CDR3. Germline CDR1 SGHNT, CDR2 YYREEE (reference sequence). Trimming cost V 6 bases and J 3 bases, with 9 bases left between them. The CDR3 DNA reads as TGTGCCAGCATCGAGGGATACACCGGGGAGCTGTTTTTT. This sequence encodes CASIEGYTGELFF.

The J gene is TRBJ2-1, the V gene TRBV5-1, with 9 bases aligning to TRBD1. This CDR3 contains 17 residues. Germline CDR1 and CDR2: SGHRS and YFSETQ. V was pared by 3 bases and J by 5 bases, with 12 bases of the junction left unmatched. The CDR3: CASSSPLLDRGHNEQFF. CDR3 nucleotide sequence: TGCGCCAGCAGCTCCCCTCTTCTGGACAGGGGCCACAATGAGCAGTTCTTC.

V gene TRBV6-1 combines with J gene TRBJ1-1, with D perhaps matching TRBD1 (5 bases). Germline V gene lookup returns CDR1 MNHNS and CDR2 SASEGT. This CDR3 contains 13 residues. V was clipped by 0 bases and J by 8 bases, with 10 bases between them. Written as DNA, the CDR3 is TGTGCCAGCAGTGAAGCCTGGGCAGGGGAAGCTTTCTTT. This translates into CASSEAWAGEAFF.

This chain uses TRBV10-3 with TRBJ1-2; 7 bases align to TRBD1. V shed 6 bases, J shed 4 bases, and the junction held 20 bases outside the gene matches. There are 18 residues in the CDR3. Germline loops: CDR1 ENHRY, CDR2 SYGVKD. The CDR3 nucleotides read TGTGCCATCAGATTCACAGATCGGAGGGGGCCCGCTGGCTATGGCTACACCTTC. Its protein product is CAIRFTDRRGPAGYGYTF.